This TCR beta chain was captured by sequencing in a study of a mutant IDH1 vaccine in newly diagnosed glioma. Time point specified: week 47, end of study. What each vaccine dose contained was 300 ug of mutant IDH1 20-mer peptide, accompanied by topical imiquimod. Points on this clone: What it binds is unknown.

Only in-frame clones appear in the TCRdb table, and some are missing; sequencing was by immunoSEQ multiplex PCR. Among around 60,000 clones listed, around four fifths were seen once. The receptor's source is a man under 40 with glioma. Sequences were derived from PBMCs, sampled from a glioma patient whose treatment included an IDH1 peptide vaccine.

Here the CDR3 DNA reads TGTGCCAGCAGTCGAATATCCAACACCGGGGAGCTGTTTTTT. Its translation is CASSRISNTGELFF. The gene calls are TRBV13 and TRBJ2-2; no clear D. The germline gives CDR1 PRHDT, CDR2 FYEKMQ (reference sequence). The V end was cut by 6 bases, the J end by 2 bases, with 10 bases between. The CDR3 has 14 amino acids.